The 9 T cell receptor beta chains reported below all come from one sample, sequenced in a study of patients and donors after allogeneic stem cell transplantation. TCRdb called the RT-PCR reads again in MiXCR, with one record for every CDR3 protein. The sample consists of more than 150,000 distinct CDR3 sequences, approximately 24% of them appearing once. The specimen sequenced was blood, either unsorted or a sorted T cell fraction (not recorded which). The receptor set was obtained from a human donor who was either an allogeneic HSCT recipient or a stem cell or donor lymphocyte infusion donor (not recorded which). It is not recorded whose cells these are; they may come from a transplant donor.

The chain carries TRBV12-5 and TRBJ1-1; no clear D. This CDR3 is 14 amino acids long. Germline-derived CDR1 and CDR2 are LGHNT and FRNRAP. V gave up 5 bases and J gave up 2 bases, with 12 bases separating them. In nucleotides, the CDR3 is TGTGCTAGTGGTCACCCTCCGATTAACACTGAAGCTTTCTTT. It yields the protein CASGHPPINTEAFF. Looking up the rest from reference TRBV12-5 and TRBJ1-1 gives the full variable domain: DARVTQTPRHKVTEMGQEVTMRCQPILGHNTVFWYRQTMMQGLELLAYFRNRAPLDDSGMPKDRFSAEMPDATLATLKIQPSEPRDSAVYFCASGHPPINTEAFFGQGTRLTVV.

This clonotype was counted at least ten times. The chain employs TRBV20-1 and TRBJ2-5; no clear D gene. V shed 0 bases and J shed 0 bases, with 11 bases lying between them. Germline-derived CDR1 and CDR2 are DFQATT and SNEGSKA (reference sequence). The CDR3 consists of 15 residues. The CDR3 DNA reads TGCAGTGCTAGAGATTGGGCCCAGTACCAAGAGACCCAGTACTTC. It translates to CSARDWAQYQETQYF.

This chain connects TRBV14 to TRBJ2-1; D is unresolved. V lost 8 bases and J 2 bases, leaving 10 bases between the germline ends. Germline V gives CDR1 SGHDN, CDR2 FVKESK. The length of the CDR3 is 13 residues. The CDR3 DNA reads as TGTGCCAGCGGTCTAGATCCCTACAATGAGCAGTTCTTC. Amino acid sequence: CASGLDPYNEQFF.

Only a few counts were recorded for this clonotype. The J gene is TRBJ1-2, the V gene TRBV5-1; a weak D match, TRBD1 (5 bases). The length of the CDR3 is 14 residues. From germline, CDR1 is SGHRS and CDR2 YFSETQ. Deletions cut 4 bases from V and 0 bases from J, with 10 bases between. CDR3 sequence (DNA): TGCGCCAGCAGCCTAGACAGCTCTAACTATGGCTACACCTTC. This translates into CASSLDSSNYGYTF. Complete variable domain (other parts from reference TRBV5-1 and TRBJ1-2): KAGVTQTPRYLIKTRGQQVTLSCSPISGHRSVSWYQQTPGQGLQFLFEYFSETQRNKGNFPGRFSGRQFSNSRSEMNVSTLELGDSALYLCASSLDSSNYGYTFGSGTRLTVV.

V gene TRBV5-1 combines with J gene TRBJ2-7; D is undetermined. V shed 0 bases and J shed 2 bases, with 12 bases lying between them. This CDR3 comprises 15 residues. Per germline, CDR1 SGHRS and CDR2 YFSETQ. CDR3 amino acids: CASSLAPTDTYEQYF. CDR3 bases: TGCGCCAGCAGCTTGGCCCCAACCGACACCTACGAGCAGTACTTC.

The chain uses TRBV5-1 and TRBJ1-1; a weak D match, TRBD1 (5 bases). Trimming took off 2 bases at V and 2 bases at J, with 22 bases between the two ends. Germline assignment: CDR1 SGHRS and CDR2 YFSETQ. The CDR3 has 18 residues. CDR3 residues: CASSFSGHLPPANTEAFF. DNA for the CDR3: TGCGCCAGCAGCTTTTCCGGACACCTACCCCCCGCTAACACTGAAGCTTTCTTT.

The rearrangement uses TRBV4-1 and TRBJ1-5; D is unresolved. The V and J ends lost 1 base and 5 bases respectively, with 3 bases between them. This CDR3 has 12 residues. Per the germline V gene, CDR1 is MGHRA and CDR2 is YSYEKL. The CDR3 sequence: CASSQGHQPQHF. The CDR3 nucleotides read TGCGCCAGCAGCCAAGGGCATCAGCCCCAGCATTTT.

V is TRBV6-6 and J is TRBJ1-4; D gene unclear. V lost 2 bases to trimming and J lost 7 bases, with 11 bases between them. This CDR3 contains 14 residues. Germline V gives CDR1 MNHNY, CDR2 SVGAGI (reference sequence). The CDR3 region is CASSYGGFSEKLFF. The CDR3 nucleotides read TGTGCCAGCAGTTACGGCGGGTTTAGTGAAAAACTGTTTTTT.

V gene TRBV20-1 combines with J gene TRBJ2-7; D might be TRBD2 (5 bases). The CDR3 spans 13 residues. The germline V gene encodes CDR1 DFQATT and CDR2 SNEGSKA (reference sequence). V lost 3 bases and J 5 bases, leaving 14 bases between the germline ends. CDR3: CSARAPSPDEQYF. CDR3 sequence (DNA): TGCAGTGCTAGGGCGCCTAGCCCGGACGAGCAGTACTTC.